Described below is a single TCR beta chain sequence and its context. Its specificity is unknown. In the same sample, other DNA sequences code for this CDR3. The source of the sample is a study of shared clonotypes between healthy human individuals. The overall study: Researchers drew samples from a couple of women and a few men aged 18 to 49. Notes on the study in general: Clonotype sharing among the donors was expected to vary with sequencing depth.

V dropped 2 bases and J dropped 3 bases, with 11 bases sitting between them. From germline, CDR1 is KGHSH and CDR2 LQKENI. The CDR3 contains 15 residues. The material for each subset, its genomic DNA, was split evenly across several immunoSEQ plates. The assay was immunoSEQ multiplex PCR, and TCRdb's table has in-frame clones only and misses some. In the table there are approximately 2.5 million clones, 90% to 95% of which are singletons. Sequenced input: naive CD4+ T cells from PBMCs. Stated subset: CD45RA+ positively selected. The chain recombines TRBV18 with TRBJ2-1; possible D gene TRBD2, 5 bases. The source is a man younger than 35 in good health. Some clones in this sample may be carry-over from other donors' samples. CDR3 in amino acids: CASSPSRESYNEQFF. For the CDR3, the DNA is TGTGCCAGCTCACCATCGAGGGAGAGCTACAATGAGCAGTTCTTC.